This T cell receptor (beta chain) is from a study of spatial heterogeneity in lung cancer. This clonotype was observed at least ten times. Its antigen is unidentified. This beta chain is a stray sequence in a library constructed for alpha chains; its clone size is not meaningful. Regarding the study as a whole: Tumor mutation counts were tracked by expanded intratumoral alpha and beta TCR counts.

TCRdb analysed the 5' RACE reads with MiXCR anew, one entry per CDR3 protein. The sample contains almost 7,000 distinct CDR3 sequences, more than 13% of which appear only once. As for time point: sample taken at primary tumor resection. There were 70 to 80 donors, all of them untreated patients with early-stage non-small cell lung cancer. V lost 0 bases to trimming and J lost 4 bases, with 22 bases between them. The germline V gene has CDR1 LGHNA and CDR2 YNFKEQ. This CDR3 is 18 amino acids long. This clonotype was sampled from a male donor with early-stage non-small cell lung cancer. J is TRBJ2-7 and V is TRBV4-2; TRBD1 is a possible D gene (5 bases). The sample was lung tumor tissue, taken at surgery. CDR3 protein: CASSQDLSSGWQVYEQYF. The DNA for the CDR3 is TGTGCCAGCAGCCAAGATTTGAGTTCAGGGTGGCAGGTGTACGAGCAGTACTTC.